This passage covers 8 T cell receptor beta chains from one sample sequenced in a study of shared clonotypes between healthy human individuals. Assay: immunoSEQ multiplex PCR; the TCRdb copy retains only in-frame clones and omits some. The repertoire consists of about 380,000 clones, with just over 95% occurring once and the leading ten covering about 0.34%. Sequenced: memory CD8+ T cells sorted from blood. As for subset: CD45RO+ cells pooled with CCR7-negative TemRA cells. The source is a man between 25 and 39 years old in good health.

This chain links TRBV2 with TRBJ1-1, with D maybe TRBD1 (5 bases). V lost 5 bases, J lost 1 base, and 11 bases lay in between. The CDR3 spans 14 residues. Germline values: CDR1 SNHLY, CDR2 FYNNEI. CDR3 bases: TGTGCCAGCAGTCAACAGGAGACGAACACTGAAGCTTTCTTT. This translates into CASSQQETNTEAFF.

V gene TRBV2 combines with J gene TRBJ1-5; tentative D call: TRBD1 (6 bases). Germline CDR1 SNHLY, CDR2 FYNNEI. V was trimmed by 7 bases and J by 5 bases, leaving 12 bases between them. The CDR3 covers 13 residues. The CDR3 sequence: CASMGDIHQPQHF. In DNA form, the CDR3 reads TGTGCCAGCATGGGGGACATTCATCAGCCCCAGCATTTT.

V gene TRBV5-5 combines with J gene TRBJ1-2; the D is unclear. The V gene's germline CDR1 is SGHKS and CDR2 YYEKEE (reference sequence). The CDR3 sequence is 13 residues long. V lost 2 bases, J lost 3 bases, and 8 bases lay in between. The CDR3 DNA reads as TGTGCCAGCAGCTTACGTACGGACTATGGCTACACCTTC. As protein: CASSLRTDYGYTF.

The chain recombines TRBV27 with TRBJ2-2, with D perhaps assigned TRBD1 or TRBD2 (5 bases each). Between the trimmed V and J ends, which lost 4 bases and 5 bases, there was a span of 11 bases. There are 14 residues in the CDR3. Germline lookup yields CDR1 MNHEY and CDR2 SMNVEV (reference sequence). CDR3 coding DNA: TGTGCCAGCAGTTCGGGCAGGGAGACCGGGGAGCTGTTTTTT. Protein product: CASSSGRETGELFF.

The CDR3 region has the DNA TGTGCCAGCAGCGCGAGAACCGGGACAGGGAGGGGCGAGCAGTACTTC. Translated, it gives CASSARTGTGRGEQYF. This chain links TRBV5-5 with TRBJ2-7; 9 bases map to TRBD1. CDR3 length: 16 amino acids. Germline lookup yields CDR1 SGHKS and CDR2 YYEKEE (reference sequence). Trimming at V came to 4 bases and at J to 6 bases, leaving 14 bases not matched to a gene.

The chain links TRBV28 to TRBJ2-3; D not certain. V was cut by 3 bases and J by 2 bases, with 12 bases left in between. Germline V gene data show CDR1 as MDHEN and CDR2 as SYDVKM. This CDR3 has 15 residues. DNA for the CDR3: TGTGCCAGCAGTTTGATGAGCAGCCCCACAGATACGCAGTATTTT. This sequence encodes CASSLMSSPTDTQYF.

The rearrangement joins TRBV27 to TRBJ2-2; possibly TRBD1 or TRBD2 for D (5 bases each). Trimming removed 1 base at V and 1 base at J, with 13 bases between. Germline CDR1 and CDR2: MNHEY and SMNVEV (reference sequence). CDR3 length: 17 residues. The CDR3 loop reads CASSLLPGTLNTGELFF. For the CDR3, the DNA is TGTGCCAGCAGTTTATTACCCGGGACGCTGAACACCGGGGAGCTGTTTTTT.

This clone has just one count. The rearrangement uses TRBV28 and TRBJ1-1; 7 bases are a match to TRBD1. The V gene end was trimmed by 2 bases and the J gene end by 3 bases; junction bases not matched to a gene: 6. Germline CDR1 reads MDHEN; CDR2 reads SYDVKM. The CDR3 extends over 15 amino acids. The CDR3 DNA reads as TGTGCCAGCAGTTTAAAAGGGGGCGAGGACACTGAAGCTTTCTTT. Its protein is CASSLKGGEDTEAFF.